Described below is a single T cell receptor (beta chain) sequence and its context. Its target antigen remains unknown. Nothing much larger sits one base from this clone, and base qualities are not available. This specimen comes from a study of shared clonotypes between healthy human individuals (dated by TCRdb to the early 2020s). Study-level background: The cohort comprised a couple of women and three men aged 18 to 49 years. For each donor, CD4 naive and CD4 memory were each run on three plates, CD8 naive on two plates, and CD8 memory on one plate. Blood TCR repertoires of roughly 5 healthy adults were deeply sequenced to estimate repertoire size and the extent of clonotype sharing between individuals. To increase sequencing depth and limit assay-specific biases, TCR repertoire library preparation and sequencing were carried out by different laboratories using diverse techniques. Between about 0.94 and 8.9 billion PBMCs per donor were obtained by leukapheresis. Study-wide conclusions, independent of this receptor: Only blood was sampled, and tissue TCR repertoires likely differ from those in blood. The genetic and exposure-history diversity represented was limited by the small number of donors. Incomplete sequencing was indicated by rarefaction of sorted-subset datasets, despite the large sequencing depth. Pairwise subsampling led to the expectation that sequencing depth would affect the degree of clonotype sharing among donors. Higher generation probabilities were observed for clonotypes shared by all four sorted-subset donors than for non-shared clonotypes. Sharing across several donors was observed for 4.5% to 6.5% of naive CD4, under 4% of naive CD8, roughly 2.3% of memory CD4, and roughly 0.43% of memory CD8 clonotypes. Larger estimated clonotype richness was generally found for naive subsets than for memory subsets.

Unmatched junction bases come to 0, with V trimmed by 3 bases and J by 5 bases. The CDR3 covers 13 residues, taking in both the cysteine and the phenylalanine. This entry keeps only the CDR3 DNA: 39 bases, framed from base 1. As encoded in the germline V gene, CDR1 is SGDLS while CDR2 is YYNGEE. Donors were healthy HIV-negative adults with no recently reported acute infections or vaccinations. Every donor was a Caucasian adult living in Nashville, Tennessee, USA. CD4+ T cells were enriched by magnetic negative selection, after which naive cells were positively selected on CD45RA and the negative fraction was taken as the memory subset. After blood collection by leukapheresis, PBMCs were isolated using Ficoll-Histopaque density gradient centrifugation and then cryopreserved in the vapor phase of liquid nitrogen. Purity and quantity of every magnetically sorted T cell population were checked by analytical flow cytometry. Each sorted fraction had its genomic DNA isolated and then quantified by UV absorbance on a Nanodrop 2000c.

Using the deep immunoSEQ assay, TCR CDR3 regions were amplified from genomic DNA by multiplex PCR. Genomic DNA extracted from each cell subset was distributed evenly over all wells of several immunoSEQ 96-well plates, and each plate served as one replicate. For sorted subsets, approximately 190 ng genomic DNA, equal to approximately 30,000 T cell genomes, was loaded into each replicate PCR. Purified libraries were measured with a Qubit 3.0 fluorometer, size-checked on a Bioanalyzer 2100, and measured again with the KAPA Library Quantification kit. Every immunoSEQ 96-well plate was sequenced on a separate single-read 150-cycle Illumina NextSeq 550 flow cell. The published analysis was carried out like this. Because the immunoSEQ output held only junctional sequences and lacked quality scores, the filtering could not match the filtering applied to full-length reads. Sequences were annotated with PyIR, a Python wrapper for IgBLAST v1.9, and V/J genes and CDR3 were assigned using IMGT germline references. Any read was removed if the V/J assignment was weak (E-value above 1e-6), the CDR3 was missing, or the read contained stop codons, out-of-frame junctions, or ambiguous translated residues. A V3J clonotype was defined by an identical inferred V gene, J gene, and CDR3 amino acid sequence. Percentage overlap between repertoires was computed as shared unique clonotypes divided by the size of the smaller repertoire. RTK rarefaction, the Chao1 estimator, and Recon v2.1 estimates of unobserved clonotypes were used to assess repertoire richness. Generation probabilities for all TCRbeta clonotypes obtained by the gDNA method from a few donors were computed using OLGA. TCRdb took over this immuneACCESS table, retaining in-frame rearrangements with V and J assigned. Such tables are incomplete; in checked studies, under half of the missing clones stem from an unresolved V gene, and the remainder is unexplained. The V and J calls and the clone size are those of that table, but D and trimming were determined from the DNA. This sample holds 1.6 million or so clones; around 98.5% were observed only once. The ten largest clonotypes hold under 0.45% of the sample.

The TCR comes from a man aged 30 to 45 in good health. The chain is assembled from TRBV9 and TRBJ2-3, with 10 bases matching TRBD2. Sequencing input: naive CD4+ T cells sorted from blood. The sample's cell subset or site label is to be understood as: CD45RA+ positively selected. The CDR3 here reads CASSGLAGDTQYF. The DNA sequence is TGTGCCAGCAGCGGACTAGCGGGAGATACGCAGTATTTT.